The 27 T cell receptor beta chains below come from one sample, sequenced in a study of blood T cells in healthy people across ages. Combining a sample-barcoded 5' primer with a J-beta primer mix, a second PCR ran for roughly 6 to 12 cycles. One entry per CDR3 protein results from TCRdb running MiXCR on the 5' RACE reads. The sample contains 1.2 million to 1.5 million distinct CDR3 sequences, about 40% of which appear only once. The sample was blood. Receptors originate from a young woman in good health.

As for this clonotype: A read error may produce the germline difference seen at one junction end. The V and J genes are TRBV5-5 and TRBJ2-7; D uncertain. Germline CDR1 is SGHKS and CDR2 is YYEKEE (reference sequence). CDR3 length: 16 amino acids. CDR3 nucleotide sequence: TGTGCCGGCAGCTTGGGCCCGGACCAGACTTCCTACGAGCAGTACTTC. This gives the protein CAGSLGPDQTSYEQYF. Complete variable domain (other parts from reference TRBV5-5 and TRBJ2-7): DAGVTQSPTHLIKTRGQQVTLRCSPISGHKSVSWYQQVLGQGPQFIFQYYEKEERGRGNFPDRFSARQFPNYSSELNVNALLLGDSALYLCAGSLGPDQTSYEQYFGPGTRLTVT.

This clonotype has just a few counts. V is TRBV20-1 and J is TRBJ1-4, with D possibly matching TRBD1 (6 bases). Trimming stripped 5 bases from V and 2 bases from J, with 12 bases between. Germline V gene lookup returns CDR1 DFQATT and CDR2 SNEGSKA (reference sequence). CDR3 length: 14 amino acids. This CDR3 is CSAYRDTTNEKLFF. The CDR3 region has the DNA TGCAGTGCTTACCGGGACACCACTAATGAAAAACTGTTTTTT.

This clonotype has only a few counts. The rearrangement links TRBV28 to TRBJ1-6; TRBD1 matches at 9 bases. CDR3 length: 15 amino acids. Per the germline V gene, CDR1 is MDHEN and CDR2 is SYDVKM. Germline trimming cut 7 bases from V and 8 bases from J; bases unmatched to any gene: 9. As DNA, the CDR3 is TGTGCCAGCAACCCAGGACAGGGGTTATATTCACCCCTCCACTTT. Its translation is CASNPGQGLYSPLHF.

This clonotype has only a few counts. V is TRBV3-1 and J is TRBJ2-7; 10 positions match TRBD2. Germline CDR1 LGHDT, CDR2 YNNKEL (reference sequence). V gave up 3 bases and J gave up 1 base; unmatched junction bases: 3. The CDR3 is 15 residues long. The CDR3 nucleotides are TGTGCCAGCAGCCACGCTAGCGGGGGATCCTACGAGCAGTACTTC. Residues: CASSHASGGSYEQYF.

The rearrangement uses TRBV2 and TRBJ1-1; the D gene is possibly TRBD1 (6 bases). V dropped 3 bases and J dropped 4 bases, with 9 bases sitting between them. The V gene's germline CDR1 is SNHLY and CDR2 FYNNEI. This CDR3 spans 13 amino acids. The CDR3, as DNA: TGTGCCAGCAGTGACGAGGGGGGCACTGAAGCTTTCTTT. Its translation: CASSDEGGTEAFF. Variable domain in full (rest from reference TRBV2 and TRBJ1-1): EPEVTQTPSHQVTQMGQEVILRCVPISNHLYFYWYRQILGQKVEFLVSFYNNEISEKSEIFDDQFSVERPDGSNFTLKIRSTKLEDSAMYFCASSDEGGTEAFFGQGTRLTVV.

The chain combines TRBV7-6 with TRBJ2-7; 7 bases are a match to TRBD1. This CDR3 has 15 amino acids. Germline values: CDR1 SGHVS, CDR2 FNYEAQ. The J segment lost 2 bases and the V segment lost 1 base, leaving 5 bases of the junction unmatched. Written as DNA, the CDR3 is TGTGCCAGCAGCTTAGAGACAGGGATGACCTACGAGCAGTACTTC. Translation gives CASSLETGMTYEQYF.

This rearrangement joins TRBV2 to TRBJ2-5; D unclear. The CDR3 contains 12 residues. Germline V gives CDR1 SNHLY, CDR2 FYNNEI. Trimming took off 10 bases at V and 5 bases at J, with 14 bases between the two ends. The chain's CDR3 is CATHPDGETQYF. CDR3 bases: TGTGCCACTCACCCAGACGGCGAGACCCAGTACTTC.

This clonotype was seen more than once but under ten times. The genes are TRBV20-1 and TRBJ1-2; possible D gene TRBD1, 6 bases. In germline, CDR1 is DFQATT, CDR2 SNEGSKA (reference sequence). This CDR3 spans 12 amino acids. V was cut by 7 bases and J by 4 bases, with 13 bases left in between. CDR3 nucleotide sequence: TGCAGTGTCCCGAACAGGGTCTATGGCTACACCTTC. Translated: CSVPNRVYGYTF.

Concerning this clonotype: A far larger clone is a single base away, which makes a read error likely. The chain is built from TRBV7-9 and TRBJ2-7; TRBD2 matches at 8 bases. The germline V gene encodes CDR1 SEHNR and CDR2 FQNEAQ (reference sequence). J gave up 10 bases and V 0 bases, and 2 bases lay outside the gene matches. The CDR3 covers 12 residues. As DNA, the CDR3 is TGTGCCAGCAGCTTAGCGCGGGAGGCCCAGTACTTC. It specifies CASSLAREAQYF.

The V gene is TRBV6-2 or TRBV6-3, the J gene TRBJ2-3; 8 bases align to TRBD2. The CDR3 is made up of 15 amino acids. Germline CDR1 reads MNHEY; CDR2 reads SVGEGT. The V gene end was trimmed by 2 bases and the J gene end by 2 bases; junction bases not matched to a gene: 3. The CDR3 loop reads CASSYKRGNTDTQYF. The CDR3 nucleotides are TGTGCCAGCAGTTACAAGCGGGGGAACACAGATACGCAGTATTTT.

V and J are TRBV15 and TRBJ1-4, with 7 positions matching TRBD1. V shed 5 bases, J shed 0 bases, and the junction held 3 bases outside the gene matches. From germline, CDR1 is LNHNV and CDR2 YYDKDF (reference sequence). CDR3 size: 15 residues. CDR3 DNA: TGTGCCACCAGCGAGGGGGCGGCAACTAATGAAAAACTGTTTTTT. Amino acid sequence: CATSEGAATNEKLFF. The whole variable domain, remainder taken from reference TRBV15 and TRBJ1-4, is DAMVIQNPRYQVTQFGKPVTLSCSQTLNHNVMYWYQQKSSQAPKLLFHYYDKDFNNEADTPDNFQSRRPNTSFCFLDIRSPGLGDTAMYLCATSEGAATNEKLFFGSGTQLSVL.

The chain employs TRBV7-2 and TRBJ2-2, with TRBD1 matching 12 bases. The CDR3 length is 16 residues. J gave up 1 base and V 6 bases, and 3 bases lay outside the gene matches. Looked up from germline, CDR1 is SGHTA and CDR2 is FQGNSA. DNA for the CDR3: TGTGCCAGCAGGGGACAGGGGGCCCTGAACACCGGGGAGCTGTTTTTT. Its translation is CASRGQGALNTGELFF.

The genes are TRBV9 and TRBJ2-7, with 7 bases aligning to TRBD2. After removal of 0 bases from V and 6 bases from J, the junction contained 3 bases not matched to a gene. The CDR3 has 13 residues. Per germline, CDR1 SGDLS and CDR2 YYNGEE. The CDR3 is CASSVGGRVEQYF. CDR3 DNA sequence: TGTGCCAGCAGCGTAGGAGGGAGGGTCGAGCAGTACTTC.

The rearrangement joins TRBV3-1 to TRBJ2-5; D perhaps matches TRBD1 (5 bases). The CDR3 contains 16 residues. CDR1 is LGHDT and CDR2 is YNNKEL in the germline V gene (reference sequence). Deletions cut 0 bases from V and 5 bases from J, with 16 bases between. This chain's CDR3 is CASSQEARGRPETQYF. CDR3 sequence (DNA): TGTGCCAGCAGCCAAGAGGCTAGGGGTCGGCCCGAGACCCAGTACTTC.

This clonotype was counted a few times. Here the CDR3 reads CASSIGFGTGASSTDTQYF. In nucleotides, the CDR3 is TGTGCCAGCAGTATAGGGTTCGGGACGGGAGCTTCTAGCACAGATACGCAGTATTTT. The rearrangement joins TRBV12-3 or TRBV12-4 to TRBJ2-3; D might be TRBD2 (6 bases). V lost 5 bases to trimming and J lost 0 bases, with 24 bases between them. The CDR3 extends over 19 amino acids.

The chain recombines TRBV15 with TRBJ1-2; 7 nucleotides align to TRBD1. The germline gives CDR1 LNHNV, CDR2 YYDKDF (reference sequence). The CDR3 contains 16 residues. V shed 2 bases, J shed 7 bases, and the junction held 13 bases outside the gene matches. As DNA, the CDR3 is TGTGCCACCAGCAGACCCTCGGGACAGAGTCCCACTGGCTACACCTTC. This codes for CATSRPSGQSPTGYTF.

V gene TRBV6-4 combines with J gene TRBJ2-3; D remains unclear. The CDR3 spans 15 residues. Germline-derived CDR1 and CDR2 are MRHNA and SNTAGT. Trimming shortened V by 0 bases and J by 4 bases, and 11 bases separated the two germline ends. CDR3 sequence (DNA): TGTGCCAGCAGTGACTCGATCCGTGGGGCAGATACGCAGTATTTT. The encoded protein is CASSDSIRGADTQYF.

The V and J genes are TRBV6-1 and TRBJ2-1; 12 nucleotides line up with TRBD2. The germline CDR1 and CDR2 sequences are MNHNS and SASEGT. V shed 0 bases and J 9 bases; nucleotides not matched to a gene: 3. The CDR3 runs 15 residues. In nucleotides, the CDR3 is TGTGCCAGCAGTGAAGCAGCTAGCGGGAGGGGTGAGCAGTTCTTC. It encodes CASSEAASGRGEQFF.

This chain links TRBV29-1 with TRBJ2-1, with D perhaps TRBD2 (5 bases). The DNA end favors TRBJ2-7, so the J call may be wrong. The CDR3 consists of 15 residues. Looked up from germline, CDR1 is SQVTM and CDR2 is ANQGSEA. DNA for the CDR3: TGCAGCGTTGACGGGTTTGGGAGCTCCTACAATGAGCAGTACTTC. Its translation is CSVDGFGSSYNEQYF.

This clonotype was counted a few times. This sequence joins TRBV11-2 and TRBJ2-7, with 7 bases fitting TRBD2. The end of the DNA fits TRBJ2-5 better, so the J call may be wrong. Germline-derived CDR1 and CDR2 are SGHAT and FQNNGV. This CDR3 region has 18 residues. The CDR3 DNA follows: TGTGCCAGCAGCTTAGGCTTGGCGGGGGTCGGTGCTTGGGAGACCCAGTACTTC. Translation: CASSLGLAGVGAWETQYF.

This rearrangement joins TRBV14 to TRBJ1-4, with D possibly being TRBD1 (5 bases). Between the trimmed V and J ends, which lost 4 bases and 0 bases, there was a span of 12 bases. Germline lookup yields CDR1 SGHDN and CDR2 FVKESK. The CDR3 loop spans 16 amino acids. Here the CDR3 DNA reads TGTGCCAGCAGCCGGGGGACTTTCACAACTAATGAAAAACTGTTTTTT. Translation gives CASSRGTFTTNEKLFF.

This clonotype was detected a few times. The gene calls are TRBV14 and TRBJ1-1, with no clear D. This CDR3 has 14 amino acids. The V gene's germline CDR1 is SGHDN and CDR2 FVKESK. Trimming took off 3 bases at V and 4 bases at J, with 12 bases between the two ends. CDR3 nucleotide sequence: TGTGCCAGCAGCCACCTCTCCCCTGGCACTGAAGCTTTCTTT. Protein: CASSHLSPGTEAFF.

In nucleotides, the CDR3 is TGTGCCAGCAGTCGAGGACCAGACAATGAGCAGTTCTTC. As protein: CASSRGPDNEQFF. The V gene is TRBV5-5, the J gene TRBJ2-1; D remains unclear. The CDR3 is 13 residues long. The germline gives CDR1 SGHKS, CDR2 YYEKEE (reference sequence). V was pared by 5 bases and J by 5 bases, with 11 bases between.

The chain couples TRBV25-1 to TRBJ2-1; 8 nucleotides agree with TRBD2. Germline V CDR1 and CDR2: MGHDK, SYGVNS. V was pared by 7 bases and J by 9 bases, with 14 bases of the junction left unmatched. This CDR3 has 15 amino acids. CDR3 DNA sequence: TGTGCCAGCACCAAACCGGGACTAGAAAAGGGTGAGCAGTTCTTC. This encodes CASTKPGLEKGEQFF. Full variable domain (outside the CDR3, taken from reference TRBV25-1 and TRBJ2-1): EADIYQTPRYLVIGTGKKITLECSQTMGHDKMYWYQQDPGMELHLIHYSYGVNSTEKGDLSSESTVSRIRTEHFPLTLESARPSHTSQYLCASTKPGLEKGEQFFGPGTRLTVL.

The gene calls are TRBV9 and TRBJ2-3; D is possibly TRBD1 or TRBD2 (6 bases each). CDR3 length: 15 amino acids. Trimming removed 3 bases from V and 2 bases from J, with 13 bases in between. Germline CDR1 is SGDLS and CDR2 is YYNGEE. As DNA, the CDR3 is TGTGCCAGCAGCGGAGGAGGGGGAATCACAGATACGCAGTATTTT. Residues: CASSGGGGITDTQYF.

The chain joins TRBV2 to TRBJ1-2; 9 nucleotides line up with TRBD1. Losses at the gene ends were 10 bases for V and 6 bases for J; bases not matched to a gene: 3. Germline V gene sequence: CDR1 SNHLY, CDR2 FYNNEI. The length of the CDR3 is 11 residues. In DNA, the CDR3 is TGTGCCAACCGGGACAGGGATGGCTACACCTTC. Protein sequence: CANRDRDGYTF.

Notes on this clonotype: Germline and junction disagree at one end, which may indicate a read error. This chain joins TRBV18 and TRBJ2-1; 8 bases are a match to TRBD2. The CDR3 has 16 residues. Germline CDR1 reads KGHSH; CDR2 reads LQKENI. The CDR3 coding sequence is TGTGCCAGCTCAACCCTCTCTAGCGGGCAAGACAATGGGCAGTTCTTC. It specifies CASSTLSSGQDNGQFF.